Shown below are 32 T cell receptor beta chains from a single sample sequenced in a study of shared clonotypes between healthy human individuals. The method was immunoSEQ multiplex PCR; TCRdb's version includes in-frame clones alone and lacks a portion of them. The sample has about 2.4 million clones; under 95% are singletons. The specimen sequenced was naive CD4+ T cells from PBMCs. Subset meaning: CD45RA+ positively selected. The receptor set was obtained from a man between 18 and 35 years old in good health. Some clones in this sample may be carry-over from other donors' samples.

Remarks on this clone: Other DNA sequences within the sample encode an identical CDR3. The CDR3, as DNA: TGTGCCAGCTCACAGGGGCTCTCTGGAAACACCATATATTTT. It is translated as CASSQGLSGNTIYF. The chain couples TRBV18 to TRBJ1-3; TRBD1 might be the D (5 bases). The CDR3 is made up of 14 amino acids. The V gene's germline CDR1 is KGHSH and CDR2 LQKENI. With 4 bases removed from V and 0 bases from J, the gap between germline ends came to 7 bases.

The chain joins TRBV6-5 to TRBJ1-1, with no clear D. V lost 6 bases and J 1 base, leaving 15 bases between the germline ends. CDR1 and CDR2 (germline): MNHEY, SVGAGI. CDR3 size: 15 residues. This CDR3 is CASRPAGRENTEAFF. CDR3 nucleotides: TGTGCCAGCAGACCCGCGGGTAGGGAGAACACTGAAGCTTTCTTT.

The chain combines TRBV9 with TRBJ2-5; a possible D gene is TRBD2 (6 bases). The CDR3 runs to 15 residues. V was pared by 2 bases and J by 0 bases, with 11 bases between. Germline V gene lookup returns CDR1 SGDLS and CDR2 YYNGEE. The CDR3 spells CASSVVRDYQETQYF. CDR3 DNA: TGTGCCAGCAGCGTTGTCCGGGACTACCAAGAGACCCAGTACTTC.

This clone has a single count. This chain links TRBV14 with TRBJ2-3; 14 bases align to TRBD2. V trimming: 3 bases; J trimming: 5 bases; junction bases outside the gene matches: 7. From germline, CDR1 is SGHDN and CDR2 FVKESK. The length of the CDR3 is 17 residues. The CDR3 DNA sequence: TGTGCCAGCAGCCAGATGACTAGCGGGAGGGCCAAAGATACGCAGTATTTT. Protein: CASSQMTSGRAKDTQYF.

The CDR3 DNA is TGTGCCAGCAGCACCGGGGGCCGAGCGAGTTATGGCTACACCTTC. The encoded protein is CASSTGGRASYGYTF. V usage is TRBV7-3 and J usage is TRBJ1-2, with D perhaps TRBD1 (6 bases). Per the germline V gene, CDR1 is SGHTA and CDR2 is FQGTGA. V was trimmed by 5 bases and J by 5 bases, leaving 18 bases between them. This CDR3 contains 15 residues.

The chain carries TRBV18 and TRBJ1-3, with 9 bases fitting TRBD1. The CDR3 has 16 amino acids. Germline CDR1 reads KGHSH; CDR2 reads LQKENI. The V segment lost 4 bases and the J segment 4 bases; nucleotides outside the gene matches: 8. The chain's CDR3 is CASSLPGTGPGNTIYF. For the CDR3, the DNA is TGTGCCAGCTCACTACCTGGGACAGGGCCCGGAAACACCATATATTTT.

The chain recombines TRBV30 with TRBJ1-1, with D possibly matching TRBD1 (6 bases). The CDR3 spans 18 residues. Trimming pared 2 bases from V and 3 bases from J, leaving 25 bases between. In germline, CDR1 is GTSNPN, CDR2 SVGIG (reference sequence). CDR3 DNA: TGTGCCTGGAGTTGGTCCTCACGGGACATATGGTGGGACACTGAAGCTTTCTTT. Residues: CAWSWSSRDIWWDTEAFF.

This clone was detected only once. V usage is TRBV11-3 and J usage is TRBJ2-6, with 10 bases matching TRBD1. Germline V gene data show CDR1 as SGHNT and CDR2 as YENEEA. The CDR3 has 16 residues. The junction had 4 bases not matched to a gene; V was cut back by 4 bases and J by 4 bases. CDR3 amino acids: CASSSGQGSGANVLTF. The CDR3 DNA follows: TGTGCCAGCAGCTCGGGACAGGGGTCCGGGGCCAACGTCCTGACTTTC.

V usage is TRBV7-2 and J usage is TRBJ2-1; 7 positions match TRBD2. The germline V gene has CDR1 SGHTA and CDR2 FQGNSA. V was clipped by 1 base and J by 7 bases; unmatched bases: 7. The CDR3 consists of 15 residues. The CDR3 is CASSLVTAGGNEQFF. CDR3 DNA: TGTGCCAGCAGCTTAGTAACGGCCGGGGGGAATGAGCAGTTCTTC.

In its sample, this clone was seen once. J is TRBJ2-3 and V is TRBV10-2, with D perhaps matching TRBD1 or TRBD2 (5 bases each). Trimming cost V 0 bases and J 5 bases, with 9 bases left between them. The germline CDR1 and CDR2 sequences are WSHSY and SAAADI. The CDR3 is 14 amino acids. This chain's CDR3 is CASSESLGGDTQYF. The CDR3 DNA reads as TGCGCCAGCAGTGAGTCTCTTGGGGGAGATACGCAGTATTTT.

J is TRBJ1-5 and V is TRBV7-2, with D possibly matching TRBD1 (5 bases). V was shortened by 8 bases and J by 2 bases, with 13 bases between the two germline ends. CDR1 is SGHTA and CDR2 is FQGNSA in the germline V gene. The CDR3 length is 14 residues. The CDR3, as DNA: TGTGCCAGCGCTCCTCGGGGGGGCAATCAGCCCCAGCATTTT. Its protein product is CASAPRGGNQPQHF.

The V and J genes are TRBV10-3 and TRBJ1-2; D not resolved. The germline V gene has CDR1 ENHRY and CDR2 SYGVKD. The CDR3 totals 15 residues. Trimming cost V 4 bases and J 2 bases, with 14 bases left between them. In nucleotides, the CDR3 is TGTGCCATCAGTGTGTTGGAAGCCGGGAACTATGGCTACACCTTC. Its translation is CAISVLEAGNYGYTF.

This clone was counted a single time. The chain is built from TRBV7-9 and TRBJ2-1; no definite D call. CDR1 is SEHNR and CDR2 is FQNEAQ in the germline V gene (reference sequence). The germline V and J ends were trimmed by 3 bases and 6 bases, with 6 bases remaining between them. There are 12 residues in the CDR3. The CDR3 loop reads CASSFTSNEQFF. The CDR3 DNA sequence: TGTGCCAGCAGCTTCACAAGCAATGAGCAGTTCTTC.

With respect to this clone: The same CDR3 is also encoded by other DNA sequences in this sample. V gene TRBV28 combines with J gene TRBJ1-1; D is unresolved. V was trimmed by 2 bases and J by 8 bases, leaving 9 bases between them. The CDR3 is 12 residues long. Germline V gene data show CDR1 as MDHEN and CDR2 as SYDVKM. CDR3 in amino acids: CASSLSGREAFF. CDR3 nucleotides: TGTGCCAGCAGTTTAAGCGGCCGAGAAGCTTTCTTT.

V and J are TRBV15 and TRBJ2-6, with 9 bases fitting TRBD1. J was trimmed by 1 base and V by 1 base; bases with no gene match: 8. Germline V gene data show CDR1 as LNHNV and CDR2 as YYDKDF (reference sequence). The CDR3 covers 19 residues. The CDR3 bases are TGTGCCACCAGCAGAGCCGGACAGGGGCTAGCGTCTGGGGCCAACGTCCTGACTTTC. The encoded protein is CATSRAGQGLASGANVLTF.

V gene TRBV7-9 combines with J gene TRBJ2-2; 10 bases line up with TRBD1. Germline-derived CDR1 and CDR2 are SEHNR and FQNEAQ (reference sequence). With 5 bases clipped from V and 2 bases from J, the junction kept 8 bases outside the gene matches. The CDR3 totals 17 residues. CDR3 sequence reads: CASSPRTGGSNTGELFF. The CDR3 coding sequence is TGTGCCAGCAGCCCTCGGACAGGGGGGTCCAACACCGGGGAGCTGTTTTTT.

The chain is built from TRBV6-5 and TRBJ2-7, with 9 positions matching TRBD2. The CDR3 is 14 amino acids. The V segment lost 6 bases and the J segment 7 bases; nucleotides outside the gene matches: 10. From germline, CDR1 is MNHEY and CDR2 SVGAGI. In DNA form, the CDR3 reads TGTGCCAGCAGCCCCCGGGCGGGAGGGCTAGAGCAGTACTTC. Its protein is CASSPRAGGLEQYF.

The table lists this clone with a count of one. CDR3 DNA: TGTGCCAGCAGTACCGGGACAGACTATGGCTACACCTTC. Protein sequence: CASSTGTDYGYTF. V is TRBV7-2 and J is TRBJ1-2, with TRBD1 matching 7 bases. Looked up from germline, CDR1 is SGHTA and CDR2 is FQGNSA. Trimming at V came to 6 bases and at J to 3 bases, leaving 4 bases not matched to a gene. This CDR3 has 13 residues.

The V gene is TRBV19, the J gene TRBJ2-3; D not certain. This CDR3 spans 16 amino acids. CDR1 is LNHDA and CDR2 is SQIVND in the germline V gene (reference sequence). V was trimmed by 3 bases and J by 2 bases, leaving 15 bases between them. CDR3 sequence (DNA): TGTGCCAGTAGTATTAATTGGGCAGGCGTCACAGATACGCAGTATTTT. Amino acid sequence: CASSINWAGVTDTQYF.

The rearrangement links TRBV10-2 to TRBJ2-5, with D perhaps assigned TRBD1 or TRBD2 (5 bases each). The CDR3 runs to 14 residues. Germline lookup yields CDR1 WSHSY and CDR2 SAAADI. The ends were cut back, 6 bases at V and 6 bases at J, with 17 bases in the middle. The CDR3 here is CASSQNRDPKTQYF. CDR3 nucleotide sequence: TGCGCCAGCAGCCAGAACCGGGACCCGAAGACCCAGTACTTC.

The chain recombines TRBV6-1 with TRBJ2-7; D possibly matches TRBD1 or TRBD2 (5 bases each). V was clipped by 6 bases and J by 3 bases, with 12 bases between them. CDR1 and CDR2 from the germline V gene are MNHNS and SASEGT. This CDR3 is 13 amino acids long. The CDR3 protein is CASSRGYFYEQYF. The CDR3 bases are TGTGCCAGCAGCCGGGGCTACTTCTACGAGCAGTACTTC.

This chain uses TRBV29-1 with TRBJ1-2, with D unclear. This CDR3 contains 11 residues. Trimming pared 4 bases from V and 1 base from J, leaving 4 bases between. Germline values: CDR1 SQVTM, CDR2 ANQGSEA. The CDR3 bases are TGCAGCGTTGCCCTTAACTATGGCTACACCTTC. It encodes CSVALNYGYTF.

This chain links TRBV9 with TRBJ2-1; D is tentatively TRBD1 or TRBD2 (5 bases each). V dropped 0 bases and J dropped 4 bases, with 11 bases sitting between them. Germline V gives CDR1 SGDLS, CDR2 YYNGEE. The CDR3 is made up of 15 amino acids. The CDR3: CASSVATGPYNEQFF. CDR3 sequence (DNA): TGTGCCAGCAGCGTAGCTACGGGGCCGTACAATGAGCAGTTCTTC.

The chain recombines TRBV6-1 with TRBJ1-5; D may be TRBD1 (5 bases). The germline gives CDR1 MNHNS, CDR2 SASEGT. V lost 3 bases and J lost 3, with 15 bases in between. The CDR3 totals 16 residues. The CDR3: CASSDPGTFDNQPQHF. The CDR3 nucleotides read TGTGCCAGCAGTGACCCAGGGACTTTCGACAATCAGCCCCAGCATTTT.

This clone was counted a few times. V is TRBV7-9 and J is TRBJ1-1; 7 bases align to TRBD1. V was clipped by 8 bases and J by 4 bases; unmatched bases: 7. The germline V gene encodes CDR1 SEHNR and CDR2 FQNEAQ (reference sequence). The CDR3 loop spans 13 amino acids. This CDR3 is CASASTGATEAFF. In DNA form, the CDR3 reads TGTGCCAGCGCGTCTACAGGGGCCACTGAAGCTTTCTTT.

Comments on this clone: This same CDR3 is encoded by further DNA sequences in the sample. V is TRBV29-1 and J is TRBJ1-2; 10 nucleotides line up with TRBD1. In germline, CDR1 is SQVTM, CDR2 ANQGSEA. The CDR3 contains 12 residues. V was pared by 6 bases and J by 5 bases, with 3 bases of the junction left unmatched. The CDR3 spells CSVGQGDYGYTF. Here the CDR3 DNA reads TGCAGCGTCGGACAGGGGGATTATGGCTACACCTTC. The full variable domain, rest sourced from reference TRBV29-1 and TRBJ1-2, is SAVISQKPSRDICQRGTSLTIQCQVDSQVTMMFWYRQQPGQSLTLIATANQGSEATYESGFVIDKFPISRPNLTFSTLTVSNMSPEDSSIYLCSVGQGDYGYTFGSGTRLTVV.

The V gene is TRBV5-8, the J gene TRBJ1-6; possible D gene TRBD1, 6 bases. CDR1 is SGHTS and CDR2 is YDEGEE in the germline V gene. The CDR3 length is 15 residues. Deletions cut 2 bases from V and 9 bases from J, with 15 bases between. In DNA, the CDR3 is TGTGCCAGCAGCTTACAGGGCCTCCCAAGTTCACCCCTCCACTTT. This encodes CASSLQGLPSSPLHF.

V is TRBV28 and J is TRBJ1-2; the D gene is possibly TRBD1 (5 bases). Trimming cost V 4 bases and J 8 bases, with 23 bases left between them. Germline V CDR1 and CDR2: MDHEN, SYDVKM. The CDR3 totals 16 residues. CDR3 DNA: TGTGCCAGCAGTTACGACAGCTTGTCCTATTCGTGGGGCTACACCTTC. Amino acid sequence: CASSYDSLSYSWGYTF.

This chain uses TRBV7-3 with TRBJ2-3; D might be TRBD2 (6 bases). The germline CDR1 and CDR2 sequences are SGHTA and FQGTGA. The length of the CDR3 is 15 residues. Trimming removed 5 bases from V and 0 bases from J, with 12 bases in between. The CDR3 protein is CASSPGAGSTDTQYF. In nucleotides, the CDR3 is TGTGCCAGCAGCCCAGGAGCGGGTAGCACAGATACGCAGTATTTT.

The DNA for the CDR3 is TGTGCCTGGGAAGTGGAGGTGTCACCCCTCCACTTT. It codes for CAWEVEVSPLHF. The genes are TRBV30 and TRBJ1-6; no clear D. The CDR3 consists of 12 residues. V was trimmed by 5 bases and J by 10 bases, leaving 12 bases between them. Germline values: CDR1 GTSNPN, CDR2 SVGIG (reference sequence).

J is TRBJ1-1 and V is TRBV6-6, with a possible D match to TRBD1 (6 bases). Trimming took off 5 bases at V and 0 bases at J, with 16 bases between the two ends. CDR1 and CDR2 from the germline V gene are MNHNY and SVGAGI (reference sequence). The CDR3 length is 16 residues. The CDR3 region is CASSRPWDTVNTEAFF. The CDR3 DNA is TGTGCCAGCAGTCGCCCCTGGGACACGGTGAACACTGAAGCTTTCTTT.

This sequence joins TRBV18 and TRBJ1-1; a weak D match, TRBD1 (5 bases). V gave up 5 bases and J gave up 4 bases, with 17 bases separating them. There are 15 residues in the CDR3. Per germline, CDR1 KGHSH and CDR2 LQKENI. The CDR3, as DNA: TGTGCCAGCTCATCGGTACGGGGGTTGTTCACTGAAGCTTTCTTT. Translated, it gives CASSSVRGLFTEAFF.